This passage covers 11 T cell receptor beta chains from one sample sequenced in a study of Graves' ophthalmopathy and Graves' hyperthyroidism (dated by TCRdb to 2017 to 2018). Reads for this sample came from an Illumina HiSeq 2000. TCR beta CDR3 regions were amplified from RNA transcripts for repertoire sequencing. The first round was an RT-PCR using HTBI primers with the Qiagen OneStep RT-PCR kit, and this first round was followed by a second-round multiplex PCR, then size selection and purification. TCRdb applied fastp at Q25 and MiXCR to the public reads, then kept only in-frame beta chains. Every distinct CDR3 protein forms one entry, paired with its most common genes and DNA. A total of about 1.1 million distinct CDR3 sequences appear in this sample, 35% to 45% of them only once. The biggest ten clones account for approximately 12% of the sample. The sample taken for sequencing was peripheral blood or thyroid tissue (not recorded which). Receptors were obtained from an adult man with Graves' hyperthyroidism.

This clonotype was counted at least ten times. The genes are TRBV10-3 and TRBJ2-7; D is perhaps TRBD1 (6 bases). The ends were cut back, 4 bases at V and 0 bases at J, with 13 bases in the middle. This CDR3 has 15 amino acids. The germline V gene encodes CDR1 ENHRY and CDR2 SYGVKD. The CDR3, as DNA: TGTGCCATCAGTGTGCGGACAGCCCCCTCCTACGAGCAGTACTTC. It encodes CAISVRTAPSYEQYF.

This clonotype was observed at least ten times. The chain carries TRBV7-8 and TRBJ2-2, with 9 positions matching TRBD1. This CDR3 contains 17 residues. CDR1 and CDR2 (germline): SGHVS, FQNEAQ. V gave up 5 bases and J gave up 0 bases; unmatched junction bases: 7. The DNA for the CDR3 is TGTGCCAGCAGCAAGCCAAGGGACAGGGCGAACACCGGGGAGCTGTTTTTT. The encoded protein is CASSKPRDRANTGELFF.

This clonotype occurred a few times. The CDR3 loop reads CASSQSGDRSLETQYF. The CDR3 DNA reads as TGTGCCAGCAGCCAATCTGGGGACAGATCGTTGGAGACCCAGTACTTC. The J gene is TRBJ2-5, the V gene TRBV5-6, with 7 nucleotides matching TRBD1. CDR3 size: 16 residues. V lost 4 bases and J lost 5; bases outside the gene matches: 14. Germline V gene data show CDR1 as SGHDT and CDR2 as YYEEEE.

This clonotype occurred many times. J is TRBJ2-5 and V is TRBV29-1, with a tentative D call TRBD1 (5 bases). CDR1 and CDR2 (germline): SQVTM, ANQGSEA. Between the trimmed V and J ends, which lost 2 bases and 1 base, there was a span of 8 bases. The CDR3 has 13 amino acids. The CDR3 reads CSVEPRVQETQYF. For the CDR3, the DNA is TGCAGCGTTGAACCCAGGGTCCAAGAGACCCAGTACTTC.

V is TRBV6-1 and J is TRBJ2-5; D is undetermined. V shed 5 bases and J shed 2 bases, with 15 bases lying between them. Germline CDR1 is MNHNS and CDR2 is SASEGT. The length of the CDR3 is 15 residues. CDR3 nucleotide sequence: TGTGCCAGCAGTCCTTCTGGGCAGGTACAAGAGACCCAGTACTTC. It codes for CASSPSGQVQETQYF.

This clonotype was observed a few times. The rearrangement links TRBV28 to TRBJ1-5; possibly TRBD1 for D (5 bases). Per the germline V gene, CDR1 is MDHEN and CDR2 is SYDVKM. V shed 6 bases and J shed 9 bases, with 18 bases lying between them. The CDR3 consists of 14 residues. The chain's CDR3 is CASRTTGALMPQHF. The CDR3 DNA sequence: TGTGCCAGCAGAACCACAGGTGCTTTGATGCCCCAGCATTTT. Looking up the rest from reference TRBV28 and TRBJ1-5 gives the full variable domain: DVKVTQSSRYLVKRTGEKVFLECVQDMDHENMFWYRQDPGLGLRLIYFSYDVKMKEKGDIPEGYSVSREKKERFSLILESASTNQTSMYLCASRTTGALMPQHFGDGTRLSIL.

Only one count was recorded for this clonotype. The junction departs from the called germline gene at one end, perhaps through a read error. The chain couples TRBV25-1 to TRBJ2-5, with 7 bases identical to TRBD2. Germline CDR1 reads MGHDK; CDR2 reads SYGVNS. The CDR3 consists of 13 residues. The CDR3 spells CASTDGGKETQCF. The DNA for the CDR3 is TGTGCCAGCACCGACGGGGGGAAAGAGACCCAGTGCTTC. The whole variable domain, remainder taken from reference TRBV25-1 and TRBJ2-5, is EADIYQTPRYLVIGTGKKITLECSQTMGHDKMYWYQQDPGMELHLIHYSYGVNSTEKGDLSSESTVSRIRTEHFPLTLESARPSHTSQYLCASTDGGKETQCFGPGTRLLVL.

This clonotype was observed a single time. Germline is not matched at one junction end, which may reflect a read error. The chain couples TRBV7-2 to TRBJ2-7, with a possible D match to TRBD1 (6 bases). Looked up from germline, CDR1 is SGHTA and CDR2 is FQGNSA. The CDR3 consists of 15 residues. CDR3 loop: CASSQDQGRLDEQYF. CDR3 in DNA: TGCGCCAGCAGCCAAGATCAGGGGCGATTAGACGAGCAGTACTTC.

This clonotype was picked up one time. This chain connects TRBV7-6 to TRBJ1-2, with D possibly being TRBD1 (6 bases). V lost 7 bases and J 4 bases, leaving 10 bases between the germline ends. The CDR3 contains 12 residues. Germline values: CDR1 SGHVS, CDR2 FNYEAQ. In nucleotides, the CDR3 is TGTGCCAGCAAAACAGGGCTCTATGGCTACACCTTC. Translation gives CASKTGLYGYTF.

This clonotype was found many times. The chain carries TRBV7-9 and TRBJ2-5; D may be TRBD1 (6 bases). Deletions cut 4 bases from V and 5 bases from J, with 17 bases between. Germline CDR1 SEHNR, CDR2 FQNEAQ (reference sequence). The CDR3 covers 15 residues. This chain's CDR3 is CASSWGRGLGETQYF. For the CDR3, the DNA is TGTGCCAGCAGCTGGGGCAGGGGATTAGGGGAGACCCAGTACTTC.

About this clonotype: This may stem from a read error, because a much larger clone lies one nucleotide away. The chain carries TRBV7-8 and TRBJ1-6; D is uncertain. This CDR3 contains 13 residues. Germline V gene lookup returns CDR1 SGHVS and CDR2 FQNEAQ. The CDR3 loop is CAGSLYLNSPLHF. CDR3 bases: TGTGCCGGCAGCTTATACCTCAATTCACCCCTCCACTTT. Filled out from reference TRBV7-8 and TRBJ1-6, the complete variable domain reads GAGVSQSPRYKVAKRGQDVALRCDPISGHVSLFWYQQALGQGPEFLTYFQNEAQLDKSGLPSDRFFAERPEGSVSTLKIQRTQQEDSAVYLCAGSLYLNSPLHFGNGTRLTVT.